This T cell receptor (beta chain) was observed in a study of CD8+CD57+ T cells in acquired aplastic anemia. As for the study in general: Sorted CD4+ and CD8+ cell DNA averaged around 3 ug.

According to the study, genomic DNA was the template for TCR beta VDJ and CDR3 profiling. TCRdb processed the reads anew with MiXCR; each CDR3 protein has one entry. The sample lists about 75,000 distinct CDR3 sequences; just over 70% were seen once. The V end was cut by 3 bases, the J end by 4 bases, with 9 bases between. CDR1 and CDR2 (germline): SQVTM, ANQGSEA. This CDR3 spans 12 amino acids. Study-level findings and limits: Fewer than 30 CD8+ CDR3 sequences were shared between patients and controls.

Before being chosen for sequencing, patients had shown CD8+CD57+ cell expansion by flow cytometry. The diagnosis in all patients was severe acquired aplastic anemia. Receipt of therapy had not occurred in any patient by the time of blood sampling. About this clonotype itself: The antigen is unknown.

V gene TRBV29-1 combines with J gene TRBJ1-2, with D unclear. The specimen sequenced was sorted CD4+, CD8+, or CD8+CD57+ T cells (not recorded which) from PBMCs. The TCR sequence derives from a human donor with aplastic anemia. The CDR3 sequence: CSVETNTYGYTF. The CDR3 DNA reads TGCAGCGTTGAGACGAACACCTATGGCTACACCTTC.